One sample yielded the 12 T cell receptor beta chains listed below, sequenced in a study of blood T cell repertoires in COVID-19. Method: immunoSEQ multiplex PCR; TCRdb's copy keeps in-frame clones and lacks some. The sample contains about 82,000 clones, 80% of which appear only once. The specimen sequenced was peripheral blood. The source of these receptors is a middle-aged woman with active or convalescent COVID-19.

The rearrangement links TRBV2 to TRBJ2-1; 10 nucleotides align to TRBD2. The junction had 3 bases not matched to a gene; V was cut back by 3 bases and J by 4 bases. The CDR3 is made up of 15 amino acids. Germline lookup yields CDR1 SNHLY and CDR2 FYNNEI. In nucleotides, the CDR3 is TGTGCCAGCAGTGATCTAGCGGGGGAGTACAATGAGCAGTTCTTC. It is translated as CASSDLAGEYNEQFF.

The genes are TRBV7-3 and TRBJ1-3, with TRBD1 as a possible D gene (5 bases). The CDR3 runs to 15 residues. Germline-derived CDR1 and CDR2 are SGHTA and FQGTGA. Trimming took off 5 bases at V and 2 bases at J, with 13 bases between the two ends. In DNA form, the CDR3 reads TGTGCCAGCAGCCCCGGCTCGGGGGCTGGAAACACCATATATTTT. The encoded protein is CASSPGSGAGNTIYF.

V usage is TRBV7-8 and J usage is TRBJ1-2; 7 bases line up with TRBD1. V lost 5 bases and J lost 4; bases outside the gene matches: 4. The CDR3 loop spans 13 amino acids. Germline assignment: CDR1 SGHVS and CDR2 FQNEAQ. The DNA of the CDR3 is TGTGCCAGCAGCGTAGGGACAGCCTATGGCTACACCTTC. Translation: CASSVGTAYGYTF.

This chain uses TRBV18 with TRBJ1-2; 11 bases map to TRBD1. Germline V gives CDR1 KGHSH, CDR2 LQKENI. This CDR3 spans 15 amino acids. The trim removed 0 bases at V and 8 bases at J, leaving 5 bases unmatched. As DNA, the CDR3 is TGTGCCAGCTCACCACCGGACAGGGGGCTAAAGGGCTACACCTTC. Translating gives CASSPPDRGLKGYTF.

V is TRBV6-4 and J is TRBJ2-3; 9 nucleotides agree with TRBD2. Per germline, CDR1 MRHNA and CDR2 SNTAGT. V shed 0 bases and J 9 bases; nucleotides not matched to a gene: 10. The CDR3 consists of 16 residues. For the CDR3, the DNA is TGTGCCAGCAGTGACTCCGGGACTAGCTCCGGGGGAACGCAGTATTTT. Amino acids: CASSDSGTSSGGTQYF.

This CDR3 reads CASGSGLAQDEQFF. CDR3 in DNA: TGTGCTAGTGGTTCGGGACTAGCTCAGGATGAGCAGTTCTTC. The V gene is TRBV12-5, the J gene TRBJ2-1; TRBD2 agrees at 9 bases. V shed 4 bases, J shed 8 bases, and the junction held 6 bases outside the gene matches. The CDR3 loop spans 14 amino acids. The V gene's germline CDR1 is LGHNT and CDR2 FRNRAP.

The chain combines TRBV10-2 with TRBJ1-6, with D possibly being TRBD1 (5 bases). Germline V gene lookup returns CDR1 WSHSY and CDR2 SAAADI. This CDR3 region has 15 residues. V was trimmed by 2 bases and J by 8 bases, leaving 13 bases between them. The CDR3 nucleotides read TGCGCCAGCAGTGAGCTGGGGCTCAGAGATTCACCCCTCCACTTT. This codes for CASSELGLRDSPLHF.

This sequence joins TRBV15 and TRBJ1-6; D uncertain. The germline gives CDR1 LNHNV, CDR2 YYDKDF (reference sequence). CDR3 length: 13 amino acids. The V end lost 1 base, the J end lost 10 bases, and 8 bases lay between the germline ends. Here the CDR3 reads CATSRVIVSPLHF. The CDR3 nucleotides read TGTGCCACCAGCAGAGTCATTGTCTCACCCCTCCACTTT.

The chain carries TRBV19 and TRBJ1-5; TRBD1 aligns across 10 bases. J was trimmed by 3 bases and V by 3 bases; bases with no gene match: 5. The germline CDR1 and CDR2 sequences are LNHDA and SQIVND (reference sequence). The CDR3 covers 16 residues. CDR3 nucleotides: TGTGCCAGTAGTATGGGGACAGGGGTATACAATCAGCCCCAGCATTTT. Encoded protein: CASSMGTGVYNQPQHF.

V usage is TRBV19 and J usage is TRBJ2-2, with 9 bases matching TRBD1. Germline V gene lookup returns CDR1 LNHDA and CDR2 SQIVND (reference sequence). This CDR3 comprises 14 residues. J gave up 7 bases and V 4 bases, and 4 bases lay outside the gene matches. The CDR3: CASSTNRGHGELFF. CDR3 coding DNA: TGTGCCAGTAGTACAAACAGGGGGCACGGGGAGCTGTTTTTT.

The J gene is TRBJ2-3, the V gene TRBV15, with D uncertain. V lost 5 bases and J 0 bases, leaving 15 bases between the germline ends. The germline CDR1 and CDR2 sequences are LNHNV and YYDKDF (reference sequence). The CDR3 contains 16 residues. The CDR3 bases are TGTGCCACCAGCTACAACCCTCAGATCAGCACAGATACGCAGTATTTT. It translates to CATSYNPQISTDTQYF.

The chain uses TRBV5-1 and TRBJ2-3; the match to TRBD1 covers 7 bases. Germline V gives CDR1 SGHRS, CDR2 YFSETQ. CDR3 length: 14 amino acids. V lost 2 bases and J lost 2; bases outside the gene matches: 2. CDR3 amino acids: CASSFGQATDTQYF. Here the CDR3 DNA reads TGCGCCAGCAGCTTCGGACAGGCCACAGATACGCAGTATTTT.